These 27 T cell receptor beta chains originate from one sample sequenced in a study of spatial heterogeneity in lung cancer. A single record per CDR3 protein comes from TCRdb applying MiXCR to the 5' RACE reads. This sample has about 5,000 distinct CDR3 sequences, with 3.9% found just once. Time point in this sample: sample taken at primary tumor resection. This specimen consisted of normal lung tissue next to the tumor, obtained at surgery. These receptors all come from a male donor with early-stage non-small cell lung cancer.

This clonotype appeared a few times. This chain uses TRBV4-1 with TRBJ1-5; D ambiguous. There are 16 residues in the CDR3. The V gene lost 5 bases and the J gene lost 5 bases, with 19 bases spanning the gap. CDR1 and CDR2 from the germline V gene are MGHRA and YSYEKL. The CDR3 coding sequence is TGCGCCAGCAGCGCTCTTCCCCGAGCACCGGATCAGCCCCAGCATTTT. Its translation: CASSALPRAPDQPQHF.

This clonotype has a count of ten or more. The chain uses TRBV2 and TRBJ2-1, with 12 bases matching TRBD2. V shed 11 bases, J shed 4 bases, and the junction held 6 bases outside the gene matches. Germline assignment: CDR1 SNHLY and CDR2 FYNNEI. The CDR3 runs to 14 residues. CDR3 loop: CAGRTSGEYNEQFF. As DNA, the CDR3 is TGTGCCGGGAGGACTAGCGGGGAATACAATGAGCAGTTCTTC.

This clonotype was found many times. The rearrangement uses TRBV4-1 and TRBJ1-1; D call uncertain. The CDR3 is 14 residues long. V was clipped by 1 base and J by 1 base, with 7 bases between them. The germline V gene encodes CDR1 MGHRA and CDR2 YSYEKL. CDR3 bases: TGCGCCAGCAGCCAAGTATCAGGGAACACTGAAGCTTTCTTT. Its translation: CASSQVSGNTEAFF.

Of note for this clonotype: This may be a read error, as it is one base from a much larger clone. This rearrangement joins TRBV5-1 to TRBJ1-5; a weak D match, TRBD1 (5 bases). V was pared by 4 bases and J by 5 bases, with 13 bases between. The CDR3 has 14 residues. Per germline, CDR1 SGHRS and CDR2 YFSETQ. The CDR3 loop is CASSRDGDDQPQHF. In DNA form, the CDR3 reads TGCGCCAGCAGCCGGGACGGCGATGATCAGCCCCAGCATTTT.

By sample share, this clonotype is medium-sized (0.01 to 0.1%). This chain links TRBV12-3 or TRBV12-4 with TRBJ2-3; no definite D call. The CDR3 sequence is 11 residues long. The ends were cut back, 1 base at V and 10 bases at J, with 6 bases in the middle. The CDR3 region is CASSLEVAQYF. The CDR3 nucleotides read TGTGCCAGCAGTTTAGAAGTAGCGCAGTATTTT.

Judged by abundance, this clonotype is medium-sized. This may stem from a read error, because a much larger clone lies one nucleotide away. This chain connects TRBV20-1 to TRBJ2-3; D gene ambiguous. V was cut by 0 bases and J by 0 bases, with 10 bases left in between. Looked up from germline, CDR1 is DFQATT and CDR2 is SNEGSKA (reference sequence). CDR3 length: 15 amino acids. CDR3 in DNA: TGCAGTGCTAGAGATAAGGTCGCCAGCACAGATACGCAGTATTTT. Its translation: CSARDKVASTDTQYF.

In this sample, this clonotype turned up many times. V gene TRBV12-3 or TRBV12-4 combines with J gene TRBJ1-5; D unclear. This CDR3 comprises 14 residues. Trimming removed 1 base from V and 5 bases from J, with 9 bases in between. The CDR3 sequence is CASSLVGVDQPQHF. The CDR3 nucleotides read TGTGCCAGCAGTTTAGTGGGAGTTGATCAGCCCCAGCATTTT.

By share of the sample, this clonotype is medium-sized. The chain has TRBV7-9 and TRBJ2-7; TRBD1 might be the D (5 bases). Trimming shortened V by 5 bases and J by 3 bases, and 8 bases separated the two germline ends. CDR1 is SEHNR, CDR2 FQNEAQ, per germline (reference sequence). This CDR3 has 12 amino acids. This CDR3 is CASSDRNYEQYF. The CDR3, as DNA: TGTGCCAGCAGCGACAGAAACTACGAGCAGTACTTC.

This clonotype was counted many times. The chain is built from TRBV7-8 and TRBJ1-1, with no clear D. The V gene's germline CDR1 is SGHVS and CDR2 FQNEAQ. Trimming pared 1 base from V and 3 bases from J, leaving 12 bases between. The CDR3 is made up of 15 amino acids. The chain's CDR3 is CASSLVIRVDTEAFF. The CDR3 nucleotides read TGTGCCAGCAGCTTAGTGATTCGGGTGGACACTGAAGCTTTCTTT.

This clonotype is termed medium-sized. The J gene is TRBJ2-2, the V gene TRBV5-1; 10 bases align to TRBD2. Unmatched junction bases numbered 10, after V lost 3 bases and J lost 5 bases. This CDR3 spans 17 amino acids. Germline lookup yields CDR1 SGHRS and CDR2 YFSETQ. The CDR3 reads CASSWIASGSGTGELFF. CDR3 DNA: TGCGCCAGCAGCTGGATCGCTAGCGGGAGTGGTACCGGGGAGCTGTTTTTT.

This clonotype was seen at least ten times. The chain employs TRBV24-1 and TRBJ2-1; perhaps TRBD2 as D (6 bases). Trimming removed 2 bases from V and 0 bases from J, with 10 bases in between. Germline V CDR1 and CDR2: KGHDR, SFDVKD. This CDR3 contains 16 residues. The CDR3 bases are TGTGCCACCAGTGATTCCGGGACTTACTCCTACAATGAGCAGTTCTTC. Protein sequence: CATSDSGTYSYNEQFF.

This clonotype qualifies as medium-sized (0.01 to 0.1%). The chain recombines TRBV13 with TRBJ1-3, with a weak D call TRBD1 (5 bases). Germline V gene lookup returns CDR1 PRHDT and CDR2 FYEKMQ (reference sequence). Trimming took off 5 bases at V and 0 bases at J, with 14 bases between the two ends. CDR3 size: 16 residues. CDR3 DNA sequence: TGTGCCAGCAGCGACAGACAGACCTTCTCTGGAAACACCATATATTTT. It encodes CASSDRQTFSGNTIYF.

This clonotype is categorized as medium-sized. The CDR3 coding sequence is TGCAGTGTCCGAGCGGAGATTCGCACAGATACGCAGTATTTT. This translates into CSVRAEIRTDTQYF. The chain links TRBV20-1 to TRBJ2-3, with D possibly being TRBD2 (5 bases). Germline V gene sequence: CDR1 DFQATT, CDR2 SNEGSKA (reference sequence). This CDR3 is built from 14 residues. V was clipped by 7 bases and J by 1 base, with 15 bases between them.

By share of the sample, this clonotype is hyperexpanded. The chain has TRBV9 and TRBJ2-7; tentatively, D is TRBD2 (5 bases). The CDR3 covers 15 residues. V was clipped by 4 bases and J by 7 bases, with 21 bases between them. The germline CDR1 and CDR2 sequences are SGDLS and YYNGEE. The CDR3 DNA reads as TGTGCCAGCAGCTCCCGGGATAGGCCTGACGGGGAGCAGTACTTC. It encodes CASSSRDRPDGEQYF.

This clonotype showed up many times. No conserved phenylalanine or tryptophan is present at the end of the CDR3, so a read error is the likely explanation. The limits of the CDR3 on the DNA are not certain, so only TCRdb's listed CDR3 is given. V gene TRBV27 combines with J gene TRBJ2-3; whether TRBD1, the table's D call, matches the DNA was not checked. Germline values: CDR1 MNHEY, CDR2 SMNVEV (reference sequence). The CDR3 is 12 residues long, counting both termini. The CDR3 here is CANLLTGGGSLV.

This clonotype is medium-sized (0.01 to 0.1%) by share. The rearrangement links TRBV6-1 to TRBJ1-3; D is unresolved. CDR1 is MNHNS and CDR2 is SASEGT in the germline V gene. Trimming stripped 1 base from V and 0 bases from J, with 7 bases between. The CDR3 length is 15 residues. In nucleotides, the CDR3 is TGTGCCAGCAGTGAAGAACCGTCCTCTGGAAACACCATATATTTT. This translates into CASSEEPSSGNTIYF.

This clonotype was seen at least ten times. Here the CDR3 DNA reads TGTGCCAGTAGTTTGGAGGGCCGCACTGAAGCTTTCTTT. Encoded protein: CASSLEGRTEAFF. The chain links TRBV5-3 to TRBJ1-1; D unclear. TRBV5-3 qualifies as an ORF whose function is uncertain. CDR3 size: 13 residues. Between the trimmed V and J ends, which lost 8 bases and 4 bases, there was a span of 15 bases.

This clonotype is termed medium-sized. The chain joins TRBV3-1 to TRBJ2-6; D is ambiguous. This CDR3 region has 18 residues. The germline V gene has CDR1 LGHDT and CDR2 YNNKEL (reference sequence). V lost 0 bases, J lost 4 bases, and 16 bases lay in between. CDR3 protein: CASSQDLTSQRGANVLTF. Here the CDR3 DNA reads TGTGCCAGCAGCCAAGATCTTACCTCCCAACGGGGGGCCAACGTCCTGACTTTC.

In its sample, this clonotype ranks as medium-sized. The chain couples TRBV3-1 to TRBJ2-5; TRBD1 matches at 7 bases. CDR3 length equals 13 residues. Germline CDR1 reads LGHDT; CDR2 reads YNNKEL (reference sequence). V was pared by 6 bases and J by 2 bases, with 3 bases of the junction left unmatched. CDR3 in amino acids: CASSRTGQETQYF. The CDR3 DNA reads TGTGCCAGCAGTCGGACAGGTCAAGAGACCCAGTACTTC.

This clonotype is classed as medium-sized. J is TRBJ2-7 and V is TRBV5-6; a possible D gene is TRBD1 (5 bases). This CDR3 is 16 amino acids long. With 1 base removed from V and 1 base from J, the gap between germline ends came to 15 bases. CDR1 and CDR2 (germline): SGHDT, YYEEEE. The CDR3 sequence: CASSLTRQGRSYEQYF. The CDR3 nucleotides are TGTGCCAGCAGCTTGACCCGCCAGGGAAGATCCTACGAGCAGTACTTC.

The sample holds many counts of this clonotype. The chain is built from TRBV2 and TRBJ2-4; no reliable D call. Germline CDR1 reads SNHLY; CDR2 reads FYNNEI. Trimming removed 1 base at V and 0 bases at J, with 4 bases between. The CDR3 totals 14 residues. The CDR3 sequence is CASSEGVAKNIQYF. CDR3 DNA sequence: TGTGCCAGCAGTGAAGGGGTAGCCAAAAACATTCAGTACTTC.

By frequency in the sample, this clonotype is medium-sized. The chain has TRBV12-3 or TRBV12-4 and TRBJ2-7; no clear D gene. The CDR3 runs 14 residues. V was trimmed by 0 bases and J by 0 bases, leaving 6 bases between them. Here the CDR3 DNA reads TGTGCCAGCAGTTTAGCGCCCTACTCCTACGAGCAGTACTTC. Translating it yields CASSLAPYSYEQYF.

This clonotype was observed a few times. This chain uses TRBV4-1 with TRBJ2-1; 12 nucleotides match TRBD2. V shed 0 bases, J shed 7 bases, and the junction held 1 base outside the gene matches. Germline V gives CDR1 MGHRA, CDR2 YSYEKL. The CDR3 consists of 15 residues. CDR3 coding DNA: TGCGCCAGCAGCCAAGATACTAGCGGGAGGAATGAGCAGTTCTTC. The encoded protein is CASSQDTSGRNEQFF.

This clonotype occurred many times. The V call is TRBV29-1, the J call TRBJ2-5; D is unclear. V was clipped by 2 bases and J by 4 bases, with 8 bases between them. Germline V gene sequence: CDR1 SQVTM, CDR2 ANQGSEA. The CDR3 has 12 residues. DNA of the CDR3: TGCAGCGTTGAACCGGACCGAGAGACCCAGTACTTC. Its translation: CSVEPDRETQYF.

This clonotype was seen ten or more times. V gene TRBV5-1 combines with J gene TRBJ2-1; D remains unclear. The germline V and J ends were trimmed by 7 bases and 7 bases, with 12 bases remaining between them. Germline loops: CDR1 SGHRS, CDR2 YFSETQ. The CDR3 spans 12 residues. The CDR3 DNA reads TGCGCCAGCGCCGGAGCAAGGAATGAGCAGTTCTTC. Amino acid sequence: CASAGARNEQFF.

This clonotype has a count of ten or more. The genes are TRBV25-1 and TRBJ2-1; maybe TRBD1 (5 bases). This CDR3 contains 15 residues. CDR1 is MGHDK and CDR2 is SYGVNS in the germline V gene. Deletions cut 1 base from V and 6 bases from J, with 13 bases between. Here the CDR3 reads CASSESLDGANEQFF. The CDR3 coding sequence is TGTGCCAGCAGTGAATCCCTGGATGGGGCCAATGAGCAGTTCTTC.

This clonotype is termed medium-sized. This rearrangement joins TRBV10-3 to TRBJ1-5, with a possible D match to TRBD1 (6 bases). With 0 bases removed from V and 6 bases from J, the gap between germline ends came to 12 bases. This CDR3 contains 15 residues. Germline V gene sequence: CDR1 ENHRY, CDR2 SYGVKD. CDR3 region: CAISESEQGSQPQHF. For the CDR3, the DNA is TGTGCCATCAGTGAGTCGGAACAGGGAAGTCAGCCCCAGCATTTT.